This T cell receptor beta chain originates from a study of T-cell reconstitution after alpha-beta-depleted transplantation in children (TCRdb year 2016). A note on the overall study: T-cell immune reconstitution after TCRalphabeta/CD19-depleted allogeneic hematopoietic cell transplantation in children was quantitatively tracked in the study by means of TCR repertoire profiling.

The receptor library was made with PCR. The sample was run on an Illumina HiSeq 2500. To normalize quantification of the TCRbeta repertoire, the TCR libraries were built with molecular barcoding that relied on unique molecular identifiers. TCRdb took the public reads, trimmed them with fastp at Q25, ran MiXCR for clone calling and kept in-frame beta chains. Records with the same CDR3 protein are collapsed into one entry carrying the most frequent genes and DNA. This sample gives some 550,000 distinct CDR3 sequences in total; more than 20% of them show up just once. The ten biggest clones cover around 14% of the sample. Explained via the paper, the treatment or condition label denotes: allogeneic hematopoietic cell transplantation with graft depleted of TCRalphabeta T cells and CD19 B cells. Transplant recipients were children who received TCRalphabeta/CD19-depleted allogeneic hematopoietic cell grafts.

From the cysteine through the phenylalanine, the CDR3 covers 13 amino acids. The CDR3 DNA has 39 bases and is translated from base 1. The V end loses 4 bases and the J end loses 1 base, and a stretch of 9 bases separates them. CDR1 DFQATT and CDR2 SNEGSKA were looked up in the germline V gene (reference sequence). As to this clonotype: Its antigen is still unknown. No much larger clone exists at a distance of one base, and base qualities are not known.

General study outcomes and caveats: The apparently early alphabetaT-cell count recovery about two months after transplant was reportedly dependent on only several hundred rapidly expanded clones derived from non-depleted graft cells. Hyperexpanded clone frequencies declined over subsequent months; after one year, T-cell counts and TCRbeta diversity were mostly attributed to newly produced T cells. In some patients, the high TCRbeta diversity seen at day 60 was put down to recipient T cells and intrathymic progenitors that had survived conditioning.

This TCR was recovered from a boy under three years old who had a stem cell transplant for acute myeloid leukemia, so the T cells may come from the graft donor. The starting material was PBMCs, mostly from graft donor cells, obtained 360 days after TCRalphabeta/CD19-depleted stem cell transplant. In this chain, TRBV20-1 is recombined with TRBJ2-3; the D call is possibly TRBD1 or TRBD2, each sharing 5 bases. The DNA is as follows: TGCAGTGCTACCCGGGGCGGCACAGATACGCAGTATTTT. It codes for CSATRGGTDTQYF.